The present T cell receptor beta chain was sequenced within a study of T cells after yellow fever vaccination. This clonotype has a count of ten or more. Researchers made TCR cDNA using 5'RACE template switching, and this step added a universal primer site and UMIs. TCRdb recomputed calls from the 5' RACE reads with MiXCR, one row per CDR3 protein. The table has 200,000 to 300,000 distinct CDR3 sequences, more than 3.5% seen once. The receptor comes from a man aged 18 to 35 who received the YFV17D yellow fever vaccine. The material was PBMCs, obtained 15 days after the yellow fever booster vaccination.

The CDR3 here is CASSFLGPSSGANVLTF. CDR3 DNA sequence: TGTGCCAGCAGTTTCCTGGGGCCAAGCTCTGGGGCCAACGTCCTGACTTTC. The chain recombines TRBV28 with TRBJ2-6, with D possibly being TRBD1 (5 bases). The ends were cut back, 3 bases at V and 0 bases at J, with 12 bases in the middle. CDR1 and CDR2 (germline): MDHEN, SYDVKM. This CDR3 is 17 amino acids long. Using reference TRBV28 and TRBJ2-6 for the parts outside the CDR3, the full variable domain is DVKVTQSSRYLVKRTGEKVFLECVQDMDHENMFWYRQDPGLGLRLIYFSYDVKMKEKGDIPEGYSVSREKKERFSLILESASTNQTSMYLCASSFLGPSSGANVLTFGAGSRLTVL.